The next 32 T cell receptor beta chains were all read from a single sample in a study of shared T cell receptors in the human thymus. This table comes from immunoSEQ multiplex PCR, and its TCRdb copy is limited to in-frame clones, with some not included. Among roughly 700,000 clones, more than 75% were seen once, and the ten largest hold 0.0095% to 0.013%. The data were also submitted as part of a second study, on human thymus T cells.

The sequencing input was thymocytes. The receptors derive from a boy in the first two years of life with a congenital heart defect.

Regarding this clone: Germline is not matched at one junction end, which may reflect a read error. The chain employs TRBV4-2 and TRBJ2-3, with TRBD2 matching over 8 bases. The CDR3 runs 19 residues. Germline CDR1 and CDR2: LGHNA and YNFKEQ. The CDR3 reads CASSQEGVPPGREAETQYF. DNA of the CDR3: TGTGCCAGCAGCCAAGAAGGCGTGCCACCCGGGAGGGAAGCAGAGACGCAGTATTTT.

The gene calls are TRBV7-2 and TRBJ2-5; D gene ambiguous. Per the germline V gene, CDR1 is SGHTA and CDR2 is FQGNSA. The V end was cut by 0 bases, the J end by 1 base, with 12 bases between. The CDR3 spans 16 residues. CDR3 residues: CASSLAGLPIQETQYF. The CDR3 bases are TGTGCCAGCAGCTTAGCTGGGCTACCTATCCAAGAGACCCAGTACTTC.

This chain links TRBV5-6 with TRBJ1-1; D is possibly TRBD1 (5 bases). Trimming removed 5 bases from V and 2 bases from J, with 22 bases in between. The CDR3 covers 17 residues. Germline V CDR1 and CDR2: SGHDT, YYEEEE. The CDR3 region is CASRPRWVVGLNTEAFF. The CDR3 DNA is TGTGCCAGCAGGCCAAGGTGGGTGGTGGGGCTTAACACTGAAGCTTTCTTT.

For the CDR3, the DNA is TGTGCCAGCGGAACGGGGGGCTCCTACAATGAGCAGTTCTTC. Residues: CASGTGGSYNEQFF. The chain links TRBV6-5 to TRBJ2-1; 7 bases fit TRBD2. With V trimmed by 8 bases and J by 0 bases, 4 bases remained unmatched. The CDR3 has 14 amino acids. Germline CDR1 is MNHEY and CDR2 is SVGAGI.

A single count supports this clone. DNA for the CDR3: TGTGCTAGTGGTTGGGGACTAGCGGGAGATGAGACCCAGTACTTC. Protein: CASGWGLAGDETQYF. The chain combines TRBV12-5 with TRBJ2-5; TRBD2 matches at 14 bases. Germline V gene sequence: CDR1 LGHNT, CDR2 FRNRAP. The CDR3 totals 15 residues. V was pared by 4 bases and J by 5 bases, with 3 bases of the junction left unmatched.

The chain has TRBV9 and TRBJ2-1; D is possibly TRBD1 (6 bases). Germline lookup yields CDR1 SGDLS and CDR2 YYNGEE. This CDR3 comprises 13 residues. The ends were cut back, 3 bases at V and 9 bases at J, with 13 bases in the middle. CDR3 sequence: CASSERGIGEQFF. CDR3 nucleotide sequence: TGTGCCAGCAGCGAAAGGGGGATAGGTGAGCAGTTCTTC.

V and J are TRBV11-2 and TRBJ1-1, with D uncertain. Between the trimmed V and J ends, which lost 1 base and 2 bases, there was a span of 14 bases. Looked up from germline, CDR1 is SGHAT and CDR2 is FQNNGV. This CDR3 is 16 amino acids long. CDR3 sequence (DNA): TGTGCCAGCAGCTTAGTACGGCGGGGTTTTAACACTGAAGCTTTCTTT. It codes for CASSLVRRGFNTEAFF.

The chain employs TRBV15 and TRBJ2-3; 9 bases map to TRBD2. J was trimmed by 2 bases and V by 3 bases; bases with no gene match: 6. This CDR3 comprises 16 residues. CDR1 and CDR2 from the germline V gene are LNHNV and YYDKDF (reference sequence). CDR3 in DNA: TGTGCCACCAGCAGGCCAAGCGGGAGGACCACAGATACGCAGTATTTT. Encoded protein: CATSRPSGRTTDTQYF.

The chain links TRBV5-4 to TRBJ2-1, with 8 nucleotides matching TRBD2. Germline loops: CDR1 SGHNT, CDR2 YYREEE (reference sequence). Germline trimming cut 4 bases from V and 5 bases from J; bases unmatched to any gene: 17. This CDR3 is built from 18 residues. CDR3 in amino acids: CASSVRLALAGLNNEQFF. CDR3 DNA sequence: TGTGCCAGCAGCGTAAGACTAGCGCTGGCCGGGTTGAACAATGAGCAGTTCTTC.

This clone was seen just once. The J gene is TRBJ2-2, the V gene TRBV7-9; no clear D. CDR3 length equals 15 residues. Germline assignment: CDR1 SEHNR and CDR2 FQNEAQ (reference sequence). The ends were cut back, 5 bases at V and 6 bases at J, with 16 bases in the middle. CDR3 amino acids: CASSLPRFGPGELFF. The DNA of the CDR3 is TGTGCCAGCAGCCTGCCCCGTTTTGGGCCCGGGGAGCTGTTTTTT.

The chain carries TRBV27 and TRBJ2-3, with a tentative D call TRBD1 (6 bases). The CDR3 sequence is 12 residues long. Germline CDR1 reads MNHEY; CDR2 reads SMNVEV (reference sequence). V gave up 5 bases and J gave up 10 bases, with 13 bases separating them. This CDR3 reads CASSPYRDAQYF. Written as DNA, the CDR3 is TGTGCCAGCAGTCCGTACAGGGATGCGCAGTATTTT.

This rearrangement joins TRBV4-3 to TRBJ2-1; 8 bases are a match to TRBD1. The CDR3 is made up of 16 amino acids. Per the germline V gene, CDR1 is LGHNA and CDR2 is YSLEER. Losses at the gene ends were 3 bases for V and 6 bases for J; bases not matched to a gene: 10. CDR3 in DNA: TGCGCCAGCAGCCACTGGGACAGGTTCCTCTCCAATGAGCAGTTCTTC. Protein: CASSHWDRFLSNEQFF.

This chain links TRBV7-9 with TRBJ1-1, with 7 bases lining up with TRBD1. Germline lookup yields CDR1 SEHNR and CDR2 FQNEAQ (reference sequence). The CDR3 totals 15 residues. Unmatched junction bases numbered 9, after V lost 4 bases and J lost 4 bases. CDR3 DNA sequence: TGTGCCAGCAGCTCGACAGGGATATTGAGCACTGAAGCTTTCTTT. It yields the protein CASSSTGILSTEAFF.

The chain links TRBV7-9 to TRBJ2-3; 7 bases line up with TRBD2. Germline V gives CDR1 SEHNR, CDR2 FQNEAQ (reference sequence). CDR3 length equals 18 residues. Germline trimming cut 3 bases from V and 2 bases from J; bases unmatched to any gene: 14. CDR3 coding DNA: TGTGCCAGCAGCTTTGCGAGGGAGGGCCAATTGAACACAGATACGCAGTATTTT. Translation gives CASSFAREGQLNTDTQYF.

V usage is TRBV25-1 and J usage is TRBJ2-5; D may be TRBD2 (5 bases). The length of the CDR3 is 13 residues. Germline V gives CDR1 MGHDK, CDR2 SYGVNS. Trimming removed 5 bases from V and 5 bases from J, with 12 bases in between. The CDR3 reads CASSLVRAETQYF. The CDR3 DNA reads as TGTGCCAGCAGTCTCGTGAGGGCGGAGACCCAGTACTTC.

The CDR3, as DNA: TGTGCCAGTAGTATCGACTATGGCTACACCTTC. It translates to CASSIDYGYTF. This chain joins TRBV19 and TRBJ1-2, with D hard to call. The CDR3 runs 11 residues. Trimming pared 3 bases from V and 3 bases from J, leaving 2 bases between. Germline values: CDR1 LNHDA, CDR2 SQIVND (reference sequence).

The chain carries TRBV11-2 and TRBJ2-3; TRBD2 is a possible D gene (6 bases). The CDR3 runs to 16 residues. Germline values: CDR1 SGHAT, CDR2 FQNNGV. Trimming removed 1 base from V and 1 base from J, with 12 bases in between. CDR3 sequence: CASSLVTGVGTDTQYF. Here the CDR3 DNA reads TGTGCCAGCAGCTTAGTTACGGGAGTGGGCACAGATACGCAGTATTTT.

In its sample, this clone was seen a few times. The chain recombines TRBV28 with TRBJ1-2; no reliable D call. V lost 3 bases, J lost 4 bases, and 15 bases lay in between. Germline V gene sequence: CDR1 MDHEN, CDR2 SYDVKM. CDR3 length equals 15 residues. CDR3 sequence (DNA): TGTGCCAGCAGTTTCCCCCCTACAGTAAGCTATGGCTACACCTTC. Its translation: CASSFPPTVSYGYTF.

The chain recombines TRBV5-1 with TRBJ1-1, with a tentative D call TRBD1 (5 bases). Germline V lookup: CDR1 SGHRS, CDR2 YFSETQ. V dropped 0 bases and J dropped 0 bases, with 12 bases sitting between them. The CDR3 length is 16 residues. CDR3 residues: CASSLGPTALNTEAFF. The CDR3 nucleotides read TGCGCCAGCAGCTTGGGGCCGACAGCCTTGAACACTGAAGCTTTCTTT.

This clone has more than one count but fewer than ten. The chain employs TRBV10-1 and TRBJ2-1; D is ambiguous. V lost 4 bases and J lost 10, with 14 bases in between. This CDR3 spans 13 amino acids. Germline assignment: CDR1 WNHNN and CDR2 SYGVQD (reference sequence). This CDR3 reads CASSADSFLEQFF. For the CDR3, the DNA is TGCGCCAGCAGTGCCGACTCGTTTCTCGAGCAGTTCTTC.

The V call is TRBV28, the J call TRBJ2-4, with 12 nucleotides matching TRBD2. This CDR3 region has 18 residues. V gave up 2 bases and J gave up 8 bases; unmatched junction bases: 13. Germline-derived CDR1 and CDR2 are MDHEN and SYDVKM. This chain's CDR3 is CASSLGLAGGPRWDIQYF. The CDR3 nucleotides read TGTGCCAGCAGTTTAGGGCTAGCGGGAGGGCCGAGGTGGGACATTCAGTACTTC.

The chain has TRBV11-2 and TRBJ2-1; 10 bases agree with TRBD2. From germline, CDR1 is SGHAT and CDR2 FQNNGV. Trimming at V came to 5 bases and at J to 3 bases, leaving 1 base not matched to a gene. The CDR3 length is 14 residues. DNA for the CDR3: TGTGCCAGCAGCAGGACTAGCGGCTACAATGAGCAGTTCTTC. It translates to CASSRTSGYNEQFF.

Written as DNA, the CDR3 is TGTGCCTTAATCTGGCGGGAGGAGGCAGATACGCAGTATTTT. Amino acids: CALIWREEADTQYF. The rearrangement joins TRBV30 to TRBJ2-3, with TRBD2 matching 8 bases. Germline V gives CDR1 GTSNPN, CDR2 SVGIG (reference sequence). CDR3 length: 14 residues. V gave up 7 bases and J gave up 4 bases; unmatched junction bases: 10.

V and J are TRBV18 and TRBJ1-3; weak D call: TRBD1 (6 bases). Trimming took 5 bases from V and 4 from J, leaving 12 bases between them. The germline gives CDR1 KGHSH, CDR2 LQKENI. The CDR3 runs to 14 residues. In nucleotides, the CDR3 is TGTGCCAGCTCAGCATACAGGGAGGGAAACACCATATATTTT. This translates into CASSAYREGNTIYF.

V gene TRBV27 combines with J gene TRBJ1-1, with D tentatively TRBD1 (6 bases). The V end was cut by 5 bases, the J end by 1 base, with 23 bases between. CDR1 and CDR2 from the germline V gene are MNHEY and SMNVEV (reference sequence). The CDR3 totals 18 residues. CDR3 sequence reads: CASSPQFWGGGRNTEAFF. The CDR3 coding sequence is TGTGCCAGCAGTCCCCAGTTTTGGGGGGGCGGTAGGAACACTGAAGCTTTCTTT.

The J gene is TRBJ2-5, the V gene TRBV18, with 13 bases fitting TRBD2. The CDR3 runs 17 residues. Germline V gene data show CDR1 as KGHSH and CDR2 as LQKENI. With V trimmed by 0 bases and J by 5 bases, 6 bases remained unmatched. The DNA of the CDR3 is TGTGCCAGCTCACCACCCGGACTAGCGGGAGATTCGGAGACCCAGTACTTC. It translates to CASSPPGLAGDSETQYF.

The DNA for the CDR3 is TGTGCCAGCAGCCCCAGAGAGGGGGCTGGAAACACCATATATTTT. Translated: CASSPREGAGNTIYF. This chain links TRBV7-2 with TRBJ1-3; possible D gene TRBD1, 6 bases. Between the trimmed V and J ends, which lost 5 bases and 2 bases, there was a span of 13 bases. CDR1 SGHTA and CDR2 FQGNSA come from the germline V gene. The CDR3 loop spans 15 amino acids.

The V call is TRBV2, the J call TRBJ1-2; 7 nucleotides line up with TRBD1. This CDR3 has 15 amino acids. The trim removed 6 bases at V and 3 bases at J, leaving 10 bases unmatched. Germline V gene lookup returns CDR1 SNHLY and CDR2 FYNNEI. The CDR3 loop reads CASSIPTGEDYGYTF. The CDR3 coding sequence is TGTGCCAGCAGCATACCTACAGGGGAGGACTATGGCTACACCTTC.

This clone showed up just once. The chain combines TRBV28 with TRBJ2-7; D gene uncertain. CDR3 size: 15 residues. Between the trimmed V and J ends, which lost 2 bases and 2 bases, there was a span of 13 bases. The germline gives CDR1 MDHEN, CDR2 SYDVKM. The CDR3 protein is CASSLGSDKTYEQYF. Written as DNA, the CDR3 is TGTGCCAGCAGTTTAGGTTCCGACAAAACCTACGAGCAGTACTTC.

The chain carries TRBV28 and TRBJ2-7, with a tentative D call TRBD2 (5 bases). The germline V gene encodes CDR1 MDHEN and CDR2 SYDVKM. The CDR3 sequence is 13 residues long. Trimming left V 3 bases short and J 3 bases short, with 9 bases between. The CDR3 here is CASSFESGYEQYF. CDR3 in DNA: TGTGCCAGCAGTTTTGAAAGCGGCTACGAGCAGTACTTC. Combining the CDR3 with reference TRBV28 and TRBJ2-7 gives the whole variable domain DVKVTQSSRYLVKRTGEKVFLECVQDMDHENMFWYRQDPGLGLRLIYFSYDVKMKEKGDIPEGYSVSREKKERFSLILESASTNQTSMYLCASSFESGYEQYFGPGTRLTVT.

The V call is TRBV10-2, the J call TRBJ1-5; TRBD1 might be the D (5 bases). CDR3 length equals 14 residues. Germline loops: CDR1 WSHSY, CDR2 SAAADI. V lost 5 bases and J 3 bases, leaving 11 bases between the germline ends. The CDR3 DNA sequence: TGCGCCAGCAGTATGAGGGACTTCAATCAGCCCCAGCATTTT. Protein sequence: CASSMRDFNQPQHF.

The chain uses TRBV15 and TRBJ1-5; D unresolved. In germline, CDR1 is LNHNV, CDR2 YYDKDF (reference sequence). There are 17 residues in the CDR3. V dropped 3 bases and J dropped 6 bases, with 21 bases sitting between them. The CDR3 region is CATSSSSSSGGGQPQHF. For the CDR3, the DNA is TGTGCCACCAGCAGTTCGAGCTCGTCGGGTGGCGGTCAGCCCCAGCATTTT.